A selection of T cell receptor beta chains follows, all from one sample in a study of cytomegalovirus exposure and HLA in healthy donors. The data were produced by immunoSEQ multiplex PCR, yet TCRdb's version contains in-frame clones alone and is incomplete. The table includes some 200,000 clones, just under 70% detected once. Sequencing was done on a sample of PBMCs. The receptors shown here come from a man aged 35-49 years in good health and CMV-seropositive. The CDR3 runs from the conserved cysteine through the conserved F or W. D genes are given only for firm matches. The size of a clone is reported for some rows only, either as once, few or many, or as a class for expanded clones.

len,abundance,d_gene,v_gene,j_gene,CDR3nt,CDR3aa
15,-,-,TRBV7-9,TRBJ2-6,TGTGCCAGCAGCTTAGGGGCAGGTAGGGCCAACGTCCTGACTTTC,CASSLGAGRANVLTF
13,-,-,TRBV6-6,TRBJ1-5,TGTGCCAGCAGTTACGGGAGATATCAGCCCCAGCATTTT,CASSYGRYQPQHF
15,-,-,TRBV5-1,TRBJ1-4,TGCGCCAGCAGGCGCCAATCGGTAACTAATGAAAAACTGTTTTTT,CASRRQSVTNEKLFF
17,-,-,TRBV9,TRBJ1-1,TGTGCCAGCAGCGTAGAGTCGGGAGGGCCTCCGGCGGGTGAAGCTTTCTTT,CASSVESGGPPAGEAFF
13,-,-,TRBV18,TRBJ1-1,TGTGCCAGCTCACGAGAAATGAACACTGAAGCTTTCTTT,CASSREMNTEAFF
13,-,-,TRBV19,TRBJ1-1,TGTGCCAGTAGGCCTCTTCTGAGCGGAGAAGCTTACTTT,CASRPLLSGEAYF
13,-,TRBD1,TRBV28,TRBJ1-2,TGTGCCAGCAGTCCGACAGGGAACTATGGCTACACCTTC,CASSPTGNYGYTF
17,-,TRBD2,TRBV7-9,TRBJ2-1,TGTGCCAGCAGCTCTGGACTAGCGGGGGGGTCCTACAATGAGCAGTTCTTC,CASSSGLAGGSYNEQFF
15,-,TRBD2,TRBV7-3,TRBJ2-3,TGTGCCAGCAGCTTAAATCGGGGGGGAACAGATACGCAGTATTTT,CASSLNRGGTDTQYF
15,-,TRBD1,TRBV6-5,TRBJ2-1,TGTGCCAGCAGTAAGGGACAGGGTTTTTACAATGAGCAGTTCTTC,CASSKGQGFYNEQFF
15,-,TRBD2,TRBV9,TRBJ2-1,TGTGCCAGCAGCGTAGGGGGCGGGGGGGCGACTGAGCAGTTCTTC,CASSVGGGGATEQFF
15,-,-,TRBV14,TRBJ2-7,TGTGCCAGCAGCCAATTAGGAGTTCGTACGGGCGAGCAGTACTTC,CASSQLGVRTGEQYF
15,-,TRBD1,TRBV27,TRBJ1-1,TGTGCCAGCAGTCTTTCCGCAGGGGGCAACACTGAAGCTTTCTTT,CASSLSAGGNTEAFF
14,-,TRBD2,TRBV10-2,TRBJ2-2,TGCGCCAGCAGGACTAGCGGGGCCACCGGGGAGCTGTTTTTT,CASRTSGATGELFF
13,-,-,TRBV27,TRBJ2-7,TGTGCCAGCAGTTTTAGGGGTGGGTACGAGCAGTACTTC,CASSFRGGYEQYF
16,few,-,TRBV4-1,TRBJ2-3,TGCGCCAGCAGCCAAGTCAACATGGGCTTTCCAGATACGCAGTATTTT,CASSQVNMGFPDTQYF
15,-,TRBD2,TRBV4-1,TRBJ2-1,TGCGCCAGCAGCCTAAAAGGACTAGCGGCCAATGAGCAGTTCTTC,CASSLKGLAANEQFF
15,few,-,TRBV25-1,TRBJ1-1,TGTGCCAGCAGTGACCAGAACAGGCCTGTTCTTGGGGCTTTCTTT,CASSDQNRPVLGAFF
12,-,-,TRBV7-8,TRBJ1-1,TGTGCCAGCAGCCAAGCGGGAGGTGAAGCTTTCTTT,CASSQAGGEAFF
14,-,-,TRBV7-9,TRBJ2-2,TGTGCCAGCAGCTTGGGCCAGGTCTCCGGGGAGCTGTTTTTT,CASSLGQVSGELFF
14,few,-,TRBV7-8,TRBJ2-3,TGTGCCAGCAGCTTAGCTACAGAGACAGATACGCAGTATTTT,CASSLATETDTQYF
13,few,-,TRBV19,TRBJ2-1,TGTGCCAGTAGTGGGGCAGGTTACAATGAGCAGTTCTTC,CASSGAGYNEQFF
14,-,-,TRBV5-4,TRBJ2-2,TGTGCCAGCAGATCGGTCGGGAACACCGGGGAGCTGTTTTTT,CASRSVGNTGELFF
15,-,-,TRBV7-2,TRBJ2-5,TGTGCCAGCAGCTTAAGAGGGGGGGCCGCGGAGACCCAGTACTTC,CASSLRGGAAETQYF
14,-,-,TRBV5-1,TRBJ2-7,TGCGCCAGCAGCTTGGGGGGGCTTTCCTACGAGCAGTACTTC,CASSLGGLSYEQYF
14,-,-,TRBV5-8,TRBJ2-7,TGTGCCAGCAGCTTGAACCTACTAGGCTACGAGCAGTACTTC,CASSLNLLGYEQYF
16,few,-,TRBV11-2,TRBJ2-7,TGTGCCAGCAGCTCCTGGCGCCAGGCTCCCTCCTACGAGCAGTACTTC,CASSSWRQAPSYEQYF
16,once,TRBD1,TRBV5-5,TRBJ1-4,TGTGCCAGCAGCTTGAAGGGGACAGGGGGGAATGAAAAACTGTTTTTT,CASSLKGTGGNEKLFF
17,-,-,TRBV7-8,TRBJ1-6,TGTGCCAGCAGCTTAGATGTTGGCACAGAGTATAATTCACCCCTCCACTTT,CASSLDVGTEYNSPLHF
12,-,-,TRBV28,TRBJ2-3,TGTGCCAGCAGGACATACTCGGATACGCAGTATTTT,CASRTYSDTQYF
15,-,-,TRBV19,TRBJ1-5,TGTGCCAGTACCGAGGGGAGGGTCAGCAATCAGCCCCAGCATTTT,CASTEGRVSNQPQHF
15,-,-,TRBV5-1,TRBJ1-6,TGCGCCAGCAGCTTGGACAGGGCTGGTAATTCACCCCTCCACTTT,CASSLDRAGNSPLHF
15,-,TRBD1,TRBV13,TRBJ2-7,TGTGCCAGCAGCTTAACCCAGGACAGGGAGGACGAGCAGTACTTC,CASSLTQDREDEQYF
17,once,TRBD2,TRBV9,TRBJ2-1,TGTGCCAGCAGCCCTAAGGAGGCTAGCGGGGGTATAGATGAGCAGTTCTTC,CASSPKEASGGIDEQFF
13,-,-,TRBV11-2,TRBJ2-5,TGTGCCAGCAGCTTAGATACAGAAGAGACCCAGTACTTC,CASSLDTEETQYF
12,-,TRBD1,TRBV6-5,TRBJ1-1,TGTGCCGGATACTCAGGGGGAACTGAAGCTTTCTTT,CAGYSGGTEAFF
11,once,-,TRBV25-1,TRBJ1-1,TGTGCCAGCAGTCGAGGAGGGGTTGCTTTCTTT,CASSRGGVAFF
15,few,TRBD1,TRBV27,TRBJ2-7,TGTGCCAGCAGTTCAGCCGGGACAGGGTTATTCGAGCAGTACTTC,CASSSAGTGLFEQYF
16,-,-,TRBV4-1,TRBJ2-7,TGCGCCAGCAGCCAAGTTCCCCAGGGCCCACTCTACGAGCAGTACTTC,CASSQVPQGPLYEQYF
14,few,TRBD2,TRBV5-1,TRBJ2-2,TGCGCCAGCAGCCCGGGGGGGTTCACCGGGGAGCTGTTTTTT,CASSPGGFTGELFF